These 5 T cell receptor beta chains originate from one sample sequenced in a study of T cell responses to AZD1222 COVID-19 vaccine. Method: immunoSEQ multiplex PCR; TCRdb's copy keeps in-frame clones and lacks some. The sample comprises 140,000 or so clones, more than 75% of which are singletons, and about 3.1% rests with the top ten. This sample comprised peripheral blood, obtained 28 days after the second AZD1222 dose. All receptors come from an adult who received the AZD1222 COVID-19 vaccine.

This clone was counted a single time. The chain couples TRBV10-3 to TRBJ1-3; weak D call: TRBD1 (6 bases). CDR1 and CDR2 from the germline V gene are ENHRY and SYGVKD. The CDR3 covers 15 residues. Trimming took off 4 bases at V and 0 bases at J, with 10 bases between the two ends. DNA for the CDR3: TGTGCCATCAGTGTGGACAGTTACTCTGGAAACACCATATATTTT. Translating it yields CAISVDSYSGNTIYF.

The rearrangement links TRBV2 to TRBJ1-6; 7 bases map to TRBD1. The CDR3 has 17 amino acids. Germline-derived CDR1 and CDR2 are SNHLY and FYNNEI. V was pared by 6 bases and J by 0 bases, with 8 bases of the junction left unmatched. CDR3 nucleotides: TGTGCCAGCAGCAAGACAGGGCCGGTCTCCTATAATTCACCCCTCCACTTT. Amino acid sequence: CASSKTGPVSYNSPLHF. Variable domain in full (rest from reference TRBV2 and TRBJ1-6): EPEVTQTPSHQVTQMGQEVILRCVPISNHLYFYWYRQILGQKVEFLVSFYNNEISEKSEIFDDQFSVERPDGSNFTLKIRSTKLEDSAMYFCASSKTGPVSYNSPLHFGNGTRLTVT.

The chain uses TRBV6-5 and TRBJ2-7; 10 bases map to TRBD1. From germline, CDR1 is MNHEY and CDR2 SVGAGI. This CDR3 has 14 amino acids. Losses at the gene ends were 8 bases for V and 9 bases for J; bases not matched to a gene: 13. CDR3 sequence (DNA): TGTGCCAGCTCACGACAGGGGGCACCAGGGGTGCAGTACTTC. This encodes CASSRQGAPGVQYF.

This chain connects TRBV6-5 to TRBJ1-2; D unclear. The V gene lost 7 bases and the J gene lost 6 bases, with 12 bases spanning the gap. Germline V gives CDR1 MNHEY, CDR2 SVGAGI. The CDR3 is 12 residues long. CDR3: CASIVGGHGYTF. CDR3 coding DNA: TGTGCCAGCATAGTTGGCGGCCATGGCTACACCTTC.

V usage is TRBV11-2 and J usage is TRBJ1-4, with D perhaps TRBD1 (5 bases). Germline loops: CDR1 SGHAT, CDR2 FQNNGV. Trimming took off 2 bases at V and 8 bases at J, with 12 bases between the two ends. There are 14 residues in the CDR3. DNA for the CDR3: TGTGCCAGCAGCTTAAAGTCGGGGACCGAAAAACTGTTTTTT. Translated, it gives CASSLKSGTEKLFF.